This section outlines one TCR beta chain sequence together with its context. This clone was found a few times. Its antigen target is currently unknown. No much larger clone is present one base from it, and per-base qualities are unavailable. This sample was included in a study of blood T cell repertoires in COVID-19 (dated by TCRdb to about 2020). Broadly, across the study: Samples from collaborators originated in the United States, Italy and Spain and spanned both the acute and convalescent phases of COVID-19. The prospective study material was composed of cDNA or gDNA derived from T cells, B-cell-depleted T cells, or PBMCs. Subjects who had been exposed to COVID-19, were actively infected with it, or had recovered from it provided the deeply sampled blood TCRbeta repertoires that made up the dataset. A freely available public database, intended as a resource for researchers studying the immune response to SARS-CoV-2, is where the repertoires were released. The samples were drawn from two sources: the first 160 participants of the ongoing ImmuneRACE study, and fewer than 1,500 subjects contributed by 6 global collaborators. Nearly every sample came with metadata listing a de-identified subject ID, COVID-19 status, age in years and sex. Where available, HLA class I and class II types were taken from metadata supplied by the sample provider and were not determined by assay-based typing. What the work shows at the level of the full study, not this receptor alone: The amount of clinical and demographic metadata varied by source and participant and was provided uncurated.

The CDR3 starts with the cysteine, ends with the phenylalanine, and has 15 residues. Of all the DNA, just the CDR3 is kept, 45 bases in frame from base 1. V lost 1 base and J lost 9 bases; the stretch between them is 19 bases long. CDR1 and CDR2 are drawn from the germline V gene (reference sequence): SGHNT, YYREEE. The immunoSEQ Assay, a bias-controlled multiplex PCR, was used to amplify TCRbeta CDR3 regions from genomic DNA. On the study's bioinformatics: The number of nucleated cells in each sample was estimated by amplification of reference gene primers within the assay. To quantify the absolute abundance of each unique TCRbeta CDR3 rearrangement, sequence reads were collapsed and filtered. Productive Simpson clonality was computed per sample as the square root of Simpson's diversity index over productive rearrangements. Not all clones reach the TCRdb copy of this immuneACCESS table, which keeps in-frame sequences only. Checked studies attribute under half of the gap to unresolved V genes and leave the rest unexplained. V and J calls and clone size are copied from that table; D and trimming were computed from the DNA. The sample profile shows hundreds of thousands of clones; roughly 80% of them were found once. Together, the top ten hold 5% of the sample.

Enrolling through a virtual design, the prospective study's participants ranged in age from about 18 to 89 years and lived across some 23 United States geographic areas. Cohort assignment in the prospective study relied on participant-reported clinical history from a screening survey and a study questionnaire. Exposed participants had been in contact with someone with a PCR-confirmed or clinician-diagnosed COVID-19 case within 2 weeks of study entry. In the prospective study, mobile phlebotomists collected whole blood, serum and a nasopharyngeal or oropharyngeal swab from each participant. Participants in the prospective study had the option to provide additional blood draws and questionnaires over a 2-month period. Before DNA extraction, prospective study blood samples were shipped either frozen or at room temperature.

Sequences were obtained from PBMCs or T cells enriched from blood (not recorded which). This chain is built from TRBV5-4 and TRBJ1-1, with TRBD1 tentatively as D gene (5 bases match). This TCR came from a middle-aged man who had been exposed to COVID-19. The nucleotide sequence reads as follows: TGTGCCAGCAGCTTGCCGGGGAGGGGCGAATACCAAGCTTTCTTT. This translates into CASSLPGRGEYQAFF.